This T cell receptor (beta chain) was profiled in a study of cytomegalovirus exposure and HLA in healthy donors. Study context: Out of around 360 genotyped donors, roughly 83% belonged to the Caucasian-associated ancestry cluster. Study-level results: When the data were analyzed later, several of the most significant clusters appeared to be linked to common viral pathogens. In an earlier analysis, in fewer than 700 donors, most V segments appeared productive either ~87% or ~30% of the time.

In the PCR, 60 Vbeta and 13 Jbeta primers were used. Sequencing used immunoSEQ multiplex PCR; TCRdb keeps in-frame clones, though not all of them. The sample records 150,000 to 200,000 clones, around 78% being singletons. Points on this clone: Its antigen remains unknown.

There are 18 residues in the CDR3. V was cut by 6 bases and J by 4 bases, with 27 bases left in between. Germline CDR1 and CDR2: MDHEN and SYDVKM. The material sequenced was PBMCs. The chain is built from TRBV28 and TRBJ1-2, with D hard to call. This receptor was identified in a woman in her twenties or thirties in good health and CMV-seropositive. Written as DNA, the CDR3 is TGTGCCAGCAGCCTACCCTTGACTAACAGCCTTAAGACCTATGGCTACACCTTC. Protein product: CASSLPLTNSLKTYGYTF.